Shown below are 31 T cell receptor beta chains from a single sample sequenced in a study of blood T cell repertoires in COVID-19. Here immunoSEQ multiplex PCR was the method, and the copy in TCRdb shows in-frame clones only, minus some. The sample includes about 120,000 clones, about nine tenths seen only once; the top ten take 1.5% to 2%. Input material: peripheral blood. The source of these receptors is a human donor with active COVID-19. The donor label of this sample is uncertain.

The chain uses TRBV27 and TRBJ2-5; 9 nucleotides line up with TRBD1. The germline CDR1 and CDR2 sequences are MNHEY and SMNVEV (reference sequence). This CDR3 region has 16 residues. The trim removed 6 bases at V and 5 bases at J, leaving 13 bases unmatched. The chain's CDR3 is CASSVQGARGSETQYF. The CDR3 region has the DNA TGTGCCAGCAGCGTACAGGGGGCTCGGGGCAGTGAGACCCAGTACTTC.

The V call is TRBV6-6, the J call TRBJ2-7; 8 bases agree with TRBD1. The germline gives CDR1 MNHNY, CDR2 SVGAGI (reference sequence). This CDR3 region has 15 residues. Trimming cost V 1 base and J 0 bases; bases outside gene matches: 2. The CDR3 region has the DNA TGTGCCAGCAGTTACTTGCAGGGGGCCTCCTACGAGCAGTACTTC. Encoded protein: CASSYLQGASYEQYF.

CDR3 in amino acids: CASIPGGRNNEQFF. As DNA, the CDR3 is TGCGCCAGCATACCGGGGGGAAGAAACAATGAGCAGTTCTTC. The rearrangement joins TRBV10-2 to TRBJ2-1; 7 bases align to TRBD2. Germline assignment: CDR1 WSHSY and CDR2 SAAADI. CDR3 length equals 14 residues. V lost 7 bases and J lost 5; bases outside the gene matches: 8.

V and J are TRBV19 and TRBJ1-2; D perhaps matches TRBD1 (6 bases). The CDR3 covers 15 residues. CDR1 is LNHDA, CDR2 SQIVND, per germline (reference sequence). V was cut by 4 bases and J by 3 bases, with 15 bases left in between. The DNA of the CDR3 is TGTGCCAGTAGTACCCTAGTGGACAGCGACTATGGCTACACCTTC. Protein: CASSTLVDSDYGYTF.

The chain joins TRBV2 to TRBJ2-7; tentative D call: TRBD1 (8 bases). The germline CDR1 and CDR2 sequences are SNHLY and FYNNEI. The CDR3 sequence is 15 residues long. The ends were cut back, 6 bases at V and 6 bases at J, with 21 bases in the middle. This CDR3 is CASSEQRDRTSEQYF. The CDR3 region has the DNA TGTGCCAGCAGCGAACAAAGGGACAGGACTAGCGAGCAGTACTTC.

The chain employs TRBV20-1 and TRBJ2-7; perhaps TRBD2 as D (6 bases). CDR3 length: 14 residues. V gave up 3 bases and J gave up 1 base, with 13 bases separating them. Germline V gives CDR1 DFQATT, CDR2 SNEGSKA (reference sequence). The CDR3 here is CSASSSGLSYEQYF. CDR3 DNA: TGCAGTGCTAGTTCCAGCGGGCTTTCCTACGAGCAGTACTTC.

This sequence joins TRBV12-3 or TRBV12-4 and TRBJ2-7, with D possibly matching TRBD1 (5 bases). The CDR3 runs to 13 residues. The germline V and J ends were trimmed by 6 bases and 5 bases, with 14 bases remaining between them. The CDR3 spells CASSLQGSHEQYF. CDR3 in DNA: TGTGCCAGCAGCCTTCAGGGTAGCCACGAGCAGTACTTC.

The CDR3 DNA reads as TGCAGCGTTGAGGTCAGGGGGCCGAGGGAGACCCAGTACTTC. Its protein product is CSVEVRGPRETQYF. The V gene is TRBV29-1, the J gene TRBJ2-5, with 8 positions matching TRBD1. The trim removed 3 bases at V and 5 bases at J, leaving 8 bases unmatched. Germline loops: CDR1 SQVTM, CDR2 ANQGSEA. This CDR3 is built from 14 residues.

CDR3 in DNA: TGTGCCAGCAGTTCACCGGGGGGTAAGACTGAAGCTTTCTTT. This encodes CASSSPGGKTEAFF. This chain uses TRBV6-5 with TRBJ1-1; D may be TRBD1 (5 bases). Germline loops: CDR1 MNHEY, CDR2 SVGAGI. The CDR3 length is 14 residues. V lost 4 bases to trimming and J lost 5 bases, with 14 bases between them.

The CDR3 loop reads CASSLDQGWDTQYF. As DNA, the CDR3 is TGTGCCAGCAGCTTAGACCAGGGTTGGGATACGCAGTATTTT. The chain joins TRBV7-9 to TRBJ2-3; TRBD1 might be the D (5 bases). This CDR3 has 14 residues. The V end was cut by 1 base, the J end by 6 bases, with 11 bases between. The germline V gene encodes CDR1 SEHNR and CDR2 FQNEAQ (reference sequence). Drawing the rest from reference TRBV7-9 and TRBJ2-3, the complete variable domain is DTGVSQNPRHKITKRGQNVTFRCDPISEHNRLYWYRQTLGQGPEFLTYFQNEAQLEKSRLLSDRFSAERPKGSFSTLEIQRTEQGDSAMYLCASSLDQGWDTQYFGPGTRLTVL.

CDR3 amino acids: CASRQSSNTGELFF. In DNA form, the CDR3 reads TGTGCCAGCAGGCAGTCGTCTAACACCGGGGAGCTGTTTTTT. This chain links TRBV6-6 with TRBJ2-2; D uncertain. V was cut by 6 bases and J by 2 bases, with 10 bases left in between. Germline loops: CDR1 MNHNY, CDR2 SVGAGI (reference sequence). This CDR3 spans 14 amino acids.

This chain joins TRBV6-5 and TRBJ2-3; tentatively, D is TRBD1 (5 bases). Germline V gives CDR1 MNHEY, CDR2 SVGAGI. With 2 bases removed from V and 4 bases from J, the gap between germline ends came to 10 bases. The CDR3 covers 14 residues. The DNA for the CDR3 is TGTGCCAGCAGTTACGATGGGGCCGCAGATACGCAGTATTTT. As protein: CASSYDGAADTQYF.

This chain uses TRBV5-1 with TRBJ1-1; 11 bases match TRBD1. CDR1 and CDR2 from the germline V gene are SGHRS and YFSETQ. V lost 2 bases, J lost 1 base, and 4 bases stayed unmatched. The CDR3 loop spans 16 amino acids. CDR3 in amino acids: CASSLRTGGSNTEAFF. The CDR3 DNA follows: TGCGCCAGCAGCTTACGGACAGGGGGCTCGAACACTGAAGCTTTCTTT.

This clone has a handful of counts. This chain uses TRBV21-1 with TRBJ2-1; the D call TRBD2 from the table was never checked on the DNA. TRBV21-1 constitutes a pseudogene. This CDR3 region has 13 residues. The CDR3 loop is CASSTRKRGPGFF. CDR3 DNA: TGTGCCAGCAGCACGCGGAAGCGGGGCCCGGGGTTCTTC.

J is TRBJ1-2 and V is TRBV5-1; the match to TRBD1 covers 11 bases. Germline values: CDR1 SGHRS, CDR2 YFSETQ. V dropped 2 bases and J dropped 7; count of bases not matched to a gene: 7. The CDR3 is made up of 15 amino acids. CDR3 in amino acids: CASSFIGQGAVGYTF. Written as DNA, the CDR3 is TGCGCCAGCAGCTTTATCGGACAGGGGGCGGTTGGCTACACCTTC.

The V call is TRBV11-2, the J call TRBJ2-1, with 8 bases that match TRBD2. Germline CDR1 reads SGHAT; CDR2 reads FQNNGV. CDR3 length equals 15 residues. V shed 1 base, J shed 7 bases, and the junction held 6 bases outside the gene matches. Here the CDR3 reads CASSLGRTSPNEQFF. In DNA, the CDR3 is TGTGCCAGCAGCTTAGGTAGGACTAGCCCGAATGAGCAGTTCTTC. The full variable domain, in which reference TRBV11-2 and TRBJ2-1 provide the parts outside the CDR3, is EAGVAQSPRYKIIEKRQSVAFWCNPISGHATLYWYQQILGQGPKLLIQFQNNGVVDDSQLPKDRFSAERLKGVDSTLKIQPAKLEDSAVYLCASSLGRTSPNEQFFGPGTRLTVL.

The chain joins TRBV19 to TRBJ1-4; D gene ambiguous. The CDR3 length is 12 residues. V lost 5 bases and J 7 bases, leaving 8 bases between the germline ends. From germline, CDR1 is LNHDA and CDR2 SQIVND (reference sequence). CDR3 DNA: TGTGCCAGTAGTCCCTCCGGTGAAAAACTGTTTTTT. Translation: CASSPSGEKLFF.

DNA of the CDR3: TGTGCCAGCAGCTTCGGTGAAAAACTGTTTTTT. Its translation: CASSFGEKLFF. The chain recombines TRBV7-9 with TRBJ1-4; D gene ambiguous. V was trimmed by 3 bases and J by 7 bases, leaving 3 bases between them. The CDR3 is 11 amino acids. The germline gives CDR1 SEHNR, CDR2 FQNEAQ (reference sequence).

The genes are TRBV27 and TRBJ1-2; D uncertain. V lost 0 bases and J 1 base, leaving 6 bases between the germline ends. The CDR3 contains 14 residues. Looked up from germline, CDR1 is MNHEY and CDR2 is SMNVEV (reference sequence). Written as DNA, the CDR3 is TGTGCCAGCAGTTTATCGTCAATTAACTATGGCTACACCTTC. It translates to CASSLSSINYGYTF.

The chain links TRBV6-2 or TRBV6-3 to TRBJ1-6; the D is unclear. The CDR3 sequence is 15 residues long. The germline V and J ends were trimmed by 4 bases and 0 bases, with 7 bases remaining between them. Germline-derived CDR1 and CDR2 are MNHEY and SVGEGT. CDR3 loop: CASSLGSSYNSPLHF. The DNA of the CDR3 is TGTGCCAGCAGTTTAGGGAGCTCCTATAATTCACCCCTCCACTTT.

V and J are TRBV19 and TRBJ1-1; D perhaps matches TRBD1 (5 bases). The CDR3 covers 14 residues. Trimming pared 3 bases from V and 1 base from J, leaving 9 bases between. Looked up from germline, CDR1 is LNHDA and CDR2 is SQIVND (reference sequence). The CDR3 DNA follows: TGTGCCAGTAGTATGCAGGGTACGAACACTGAAGCTTTCTTT. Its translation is CASSMQGTNTEAFF.

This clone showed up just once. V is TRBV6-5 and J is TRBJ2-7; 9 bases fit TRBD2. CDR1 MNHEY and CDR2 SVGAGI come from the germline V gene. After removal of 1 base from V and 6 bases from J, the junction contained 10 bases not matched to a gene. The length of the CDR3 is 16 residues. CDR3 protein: CASSYLLGGGAGEQYF. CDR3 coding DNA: TGTGCCAGCAGTTACTTGCTTGGCGGGGGGGCTGGCGAGCAGTACTTC.

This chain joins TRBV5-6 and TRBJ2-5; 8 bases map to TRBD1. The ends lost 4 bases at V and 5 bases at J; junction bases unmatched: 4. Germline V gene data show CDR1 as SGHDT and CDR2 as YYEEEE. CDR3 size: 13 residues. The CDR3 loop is CASSQGAHETQYF. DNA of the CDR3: TGTGCCAGCAGCCAGGGGGCGCACGAGACCCAGTACTTC.

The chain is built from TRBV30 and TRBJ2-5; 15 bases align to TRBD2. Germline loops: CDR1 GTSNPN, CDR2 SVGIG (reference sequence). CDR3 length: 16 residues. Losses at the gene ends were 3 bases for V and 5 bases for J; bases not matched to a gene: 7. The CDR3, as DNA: TGTGCCTGGAGCCAGGGACTAGCGGGGGGCCTGGAGACCCAGTACTTC. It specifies CAWSQGLAGGLETQYF.

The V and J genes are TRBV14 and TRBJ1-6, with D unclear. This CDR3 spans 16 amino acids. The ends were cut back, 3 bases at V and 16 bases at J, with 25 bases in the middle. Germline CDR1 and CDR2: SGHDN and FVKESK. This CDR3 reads CASSHASGFVRESLHF. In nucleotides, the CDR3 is TGTGCCAGCAGCCACGCCTCGGGTTTTGTCCGCGAGTCTCTCCACTTT.

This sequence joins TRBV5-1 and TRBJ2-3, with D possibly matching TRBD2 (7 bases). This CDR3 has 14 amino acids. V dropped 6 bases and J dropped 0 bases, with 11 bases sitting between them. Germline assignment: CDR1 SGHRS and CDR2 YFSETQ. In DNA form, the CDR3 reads TGCGCCAGCAATAGGGGGGGGAGCACAGATACGCAGTATTTT. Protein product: CASNRGGSTDTQYF.

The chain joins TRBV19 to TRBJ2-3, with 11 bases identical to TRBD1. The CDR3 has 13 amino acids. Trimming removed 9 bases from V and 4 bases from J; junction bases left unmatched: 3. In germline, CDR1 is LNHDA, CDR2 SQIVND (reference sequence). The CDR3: CASRDRGSDTQYF. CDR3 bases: TGTGCCAGCCGGGACAGGGGGTCAGATACGCAGTATTTT. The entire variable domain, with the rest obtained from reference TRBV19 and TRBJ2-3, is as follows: DGGITQSPKYLFRKEGQNVTLSCEQNLNHDAMYWYRQDPGQGLRLIYYSQIVNDFQKGDIAEGYSVSREKKESFPLTVTSAQKNPTAFYLCASRDRGSDTQYFGPGTRLTVL.

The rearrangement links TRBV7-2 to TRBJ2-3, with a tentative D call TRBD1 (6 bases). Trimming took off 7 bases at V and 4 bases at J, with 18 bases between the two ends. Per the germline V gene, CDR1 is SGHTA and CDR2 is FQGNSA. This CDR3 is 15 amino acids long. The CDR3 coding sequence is TGTGCCAGCACCAAGGACAGATCATTGGCAGATACGCAGTATTTT. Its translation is CASTKDRSLADTQYF.

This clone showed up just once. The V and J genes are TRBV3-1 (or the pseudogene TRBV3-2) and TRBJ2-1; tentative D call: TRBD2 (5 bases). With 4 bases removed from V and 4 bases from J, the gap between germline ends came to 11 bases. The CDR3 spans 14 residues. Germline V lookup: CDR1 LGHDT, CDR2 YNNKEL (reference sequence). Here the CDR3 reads CASSPRGLYNEQFF. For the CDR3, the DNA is TGTGCCAGCAGCCCCCGAGGACTTTACAATGAGCAGTTCTTC.

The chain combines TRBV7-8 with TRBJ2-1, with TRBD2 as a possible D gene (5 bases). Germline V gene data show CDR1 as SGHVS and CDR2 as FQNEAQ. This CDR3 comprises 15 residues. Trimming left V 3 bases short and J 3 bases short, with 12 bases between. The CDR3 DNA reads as TGTGCCAGCAGCTTGGGAGAGAGCAACTACAATGAGCAGTTCTTC. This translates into CASSLGESNYNEQFF.

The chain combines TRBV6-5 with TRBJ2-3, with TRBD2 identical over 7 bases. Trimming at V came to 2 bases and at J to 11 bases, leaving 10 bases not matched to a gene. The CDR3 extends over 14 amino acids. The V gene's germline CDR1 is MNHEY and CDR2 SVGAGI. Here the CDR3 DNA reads TGTGCCAGCAGTTACCAGACCAGCGGGGTGGAGCAGTATTTT. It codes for CASSYQTSGVEQYF.